A selection of T cell receptor beta chains follows, all from one sample in a study of T cell clonotyping in hematopoietic cell transplantation. Sequencing was performed with immunoSEQ multiplex PCR; in TCRdb, only in-frame clones are kept and a portion is missing. The sample holds about 21,000 clones, about nine tenths seen once. The specimen was peripheral blood mononuclear cells, collected before stem cell transplant. These receptors were taken from a man aged 18 to 29 with biphenotypic leukemia. Some clones in this sample may be carry-over from other donors' samples. Both conserved end residues are part of each CDR3. D genes are given only for firm matches. The size field is filled for only some rows; it gives once, few, many or a size class.

clone_size: -; j_call: TRBJ2-5; d_call: TRBD1; v_call: TRBV29-1; cdr3_nt: TGCAGCGTTGAATTCGGACCGGGACAGTACATCCAAGAGACCCAGTACTTC; cdr3_aa: CSVEFGPGQYIQETQYF
clone_size: -; j_call: TRBJ2-2; d_call: -; v_call: TRBV7-9; cdr3_nt: TGTGCCAGCAGCCCCTATCAGGTCGTCGGGGAGCTGTTTTTT; cdr3_aa: CASSPYQVVGELFF
clone_size: -; j_call: TRBJ2-2; d_call: -; v_call: TRBV14; cdr3_nt: TGTGCCAGCAGCCAAGTGATGGCCGGGGAGCTGTTTTTT; cdr3_aa: CASSQVMAGELFF
clone_size: -; j_call: TRBJ1-1; d_call: TRBD1; v_call: TRBV29-1; cdr3_nt: TGCAGCGCGAGTGGACAGGGGAGCACTGAAGCTTTCTTT; cdr3_aa: CSASGQGSTEAFF
clone_size: -; j_call: TRBJ2-1; d_call: -; v_call: TRBV7-6; cdr3_nt: TGTGCCAGCAGCTTAGATCGGGACCCGTACAATGAGCAGTTCTTC; cdr3_aa: CASSLDRDPYNEQFF
clone_size: -; j_call: TRBJ2-7; d_call: TRBD1; v_call: TRBV29-1; cdr3_nt: TGCAGCGTTGAAGATGAGGAGACAGGGGCCCCAGGAGAGCAGTACTTC; cdr3_aa: CSVEDEETGAPGEQYF
clone_size: -; j_call: TRBJ2-7; d_call: -; v_call: TRBV19; cdr3_nt: TGTGCCAGTAGTAGCGCCGGGGGCTCCTACGAGCAGTACTTC; cdr3_aa: CASSSAGGSYEQYF
clone_size: -; j_call: TRBJ2-7; d_call: -; v_call: TRBV7-2; cdr3_nt: TGTGCCAGCAGCCCCCTGGCCAGCACCTACGAGCAGTACTTC; cdr3_aa: CASSPLASTYEQYF
clone_size: -; j_call: TRBJ2-7; d_call: -; v_call: TRBV6-6; cdr3_nt: TGTGCCAGCAGTTACTCGCCGGGACCCACCTACGAGCAGTACTTC; cdr3_aa: CASSYSPGPTYEQYF
clone_size: -; j_call: TRBJ2-3; d_call: -; v_call: TRBV30; cdr3_nt: TGTGCCTGGAGTGACTTTACGGGCACAGATACGCAGTATTTT; cdr3_aa: CAWSDFTGTDTQYF
clone_size: -; j_call: TRBJ1-4; d_call: -; v_call: TRBV9; cdr3_nt: TGTGCCAGCAGCGTAGGGTCGCCTAATGAAAAACTGTTTTTT; cdr3_aa: CASSVGSPNEKLFF
clone_size: -; j_call: TRBJ2-7; d_call: -; v_call: TRBV11-3; cdr3_nt: TGTGCCAGCAGCCCCCCGTCGGGGTCCTACGAGCAGTACTTC; cdr3_aa: CASSPPSGSYEQYF
clone_size: -; j_call: TRBJ1-1; d_call: TRBD1; v_call: TRBV10-2; cdr3_nt: TGCGCCAGCAGTGAGTTTACCGGACAGGAAAACACTGAAGCTTTCTTT; cdr3_aa: CASSEFTGQENTEAFF
clone_size: -; j_call: TRBJ2-1; d_call: TRBD2; v_call: TRBV11-3; cdr3_nt: TGTGCCAGCAGCACCGGACTAGCGGGGGGGAATGACAATGAGCAGTTCTTC; cdr3_aa: CASSTGLAGGNDNEQFF
clone_size: -; j_call: TRBJ2-5; d_call: -; v_call: TRBV7-2; cdr3_nt: TGTGCCAGCAGCCGGGACCTCCAAGAGACCCAGTACTTC; cdr3_aa: CASSRDLQETQYF
clone_size: once; j_call: TRBJ1-1; d_call: TRBD1; v_call: TRBV6-1; cdr3_nt: TGTGCCAGCATCCTGGACAGGGGGAACACTGAAGCTTTCTTT; cdr3_aa: CASILDRGNTEAFF
clone_size: -; j_call: TRBJ2-2; d_call: TRBD1; v_call: TRBV10-3; cdr3_nt: TGTGCCATCAGTGCGACAGGGGTTGGCGGGGAGCTGTTTTTT; cdr3_aa: CAISATGVGGELFF
clone_size: -; j_call: TRBJ1-1; d_call: -; v_call: TRBV6-5; cdr3_nt: TGTGCCAGCAGCTACGGGACACAATCTGAAGCTTTCTTT; cdr3_aa: CASSYGTQSEAFF
clone_size: -; j_call: TRBJ1-1; d_call: -; v_call: TRBV6-4; cdr3_nt: TGTGCCAGCAGAGGACAGTTCAACACTGAAGCTTTCTTT; cdr3_aa: CASRGQFNTEAFF
clone_size: -; j_call: TRBJ1-4; d_call: TRBD1; v_call: TRBV30; cdr3_nt: TGTGCCTGGAGCTCCGGGACAGGGGATGAAAAACTGTTTTTT; cdr3_aa: CAWSSGTGDEKLFF
clone_size: -; j_call: TRBJ1-5; d_call: -; v_call: TRBV6-5; cdr3_nt: TGTGCCAGCAGTCCAGATAGCAATCAGCCCCAGCATTTT; cdr3_aa: CASSPDSNQPQHF
clone_size: few; j_call: TRBJ2-1; d_call: -; v_call: TRBV6-1; cdr3_nt: TGTGCCAGCCAAATTCGGTGGGAGCAGTTCTTC; cdr3_aa: CASQIRWEQFF
clone_size: -; j_call: TRBJ2-7; d_call: -; v_call: TRBV19; cdr3_nt: TGTGCCAGCCGGACTGGCCCCTACGAGCAGTACTTC; cdr3_aa: CASRTGPYEQYF
clone_size: -; j_call: TRBJ1-3; d_call: -; v_call: TRBV11-3; cdr3_nt: TGTGCCAGCAGCCCCCAAAGGGCCGGAAACACCATATATTTT; cdr3_aa: CASSPQRAGNTIYF
clone_size: -; j_call: TRBJ1-2; d_call: -; v_call: TRBV11-3; cdr3_nt: TGTGCCAGCAGCTTCACCAACAACTATGGCTACACCTTC; cdr3_aa: CASSFTNNYGYTF
clone_size: -; j_call: TRBJ1-1; d_call: TRBD1; v_call: TRBV6-5; cdr3_nt: TGTGCCAGCAGTTACAGGGGGCGCACTGAAGCTTTCTTT; cdr3_aa: CASSYRGRTEAFF
clone_size: -; j_call: TRBJ2-7; d_call: -; v_call: TRBV19; cdr3_nt: TGTGCCAGTAGTAAGGGGCAGGGGTACGAGCAGTACTTC; cdr3_aa: CASSKGQGYEQYF
clone_size: -; j_call: TRBJ1-4; d_call: -; v_call: TRBV7-8; cdr3_nt: TGTGCCAGCAGCCCGACTTCTTCAACTAATGAAAAACTGTTTTTT; cdr3_aa: CASSPTSSTNEKLFF
clone_size: few; j_call: TRBJ1-5; d_call: TRBD1; v_call: TRBV16; cdr3_nt: TGTGCCAGCAGCTTAGTGTGGGACAGCTTTAGCAATCAGCCCCAGCATTTT; cdr3_aa: CASSLVWDSFSNQPQHF
clone_size: -; j_call: TRBJ2-7; d_call: -; v_call: TRBV19; cdr3_nt: TGTGCCAGTAGTATAGGGGTCGGAGGAGAAGCCTACGAGCAGTACTTC; cdr3_aa: CASSIGVGGEAYEQYF
clone_size: -; j_call: TRBJ2-7; d_call: -; v_call: TRBV13; cdr3_nt: TGTGCCAGCAGTGAGGGATACGAGCAGTACTTC; cdr3_aa: CASSEGYEQYF
clone_size: -; j_call: TRBJ2-7; d_call: TRBD1; v_call: TRBV9; cdr3_nt: TGTGCCAGCAGCGACCCGACAGGGGCGGACGAGCAGTACTTC; cdr3_aa: CASSDPTGADEQYF